The sequence of this T cell receptor beta chain was determined in a study of human T cells and chemical hapten exposure. Sample time point: patch test 1, 2 weeks after DPC sensitization. Treatment described: therapeutic diphenylcyclopropenone sensitization with weekly scalp DPC. Unfractionated whole blood was the source of the extracted total RNA. TCRdb fed the RACE reads into MiXCR, producing one record per CDR3 protein. The data contain about 52,000 distinct CDR3 sequences, approximately 10% of them singletons. Germline V lookup: CDR1 SNHLY, CDR2 FYNNEI. The CDR3 contains 16 residues. The ends were cut back, 3 bases at V and 2 bases at J, with 14 bases in the middle. This clonotype was counted ten times or more.

Sequenced here: whole blood, sampled in connection with sensitization to the hapten diphenylcyclopropenone (DPC). The clonotype was recovered from a woman aged 40 to 50 with alopecia areata. Some clones in this sample may be carry-over from other donors' samples. The V and J genes are TRBV2 and TRBJ1-5; perhaps TRBD1 as D (5 bases). CDR3 protein: CASSEEAGGGNQPQHF. Written as DNA, the CDR3 is TGTGCCAGCAGTGAGGAAGCGGGGGGTGGCAATCAGCCCCAGCATTTT.